The entry below gives a single TCR beta chain sequence along with its context. This clonotype was counted at least ten times. Its antigen is currently not known. Base-call qualities are not available, and no considerably larger clone is one nucleotide away. TCRdb records Illumina HiSeq 1500 as the sequencer. TCRdb trimmed public reads at Q25 via fastp, called clones via MiXCR and kept in-frame beta chains. When rows share a CDR3 protein, they turn into one entry using the most common DNA and genes. For this sample the table gives 270,000 or so distinct CDR3 sequences, of which 15% to 20% were detected only once. Of the sample, around half falls within the top ten clones. The data belong to a study of T cell repertoires in cytomegalovirus infection (dated by TCRdb to between 2018 and 2021). A note on the overall study: The HLA type of each donor mattered for the analysis, because public TCR beta signatures pointed to carriage of CMV infection along with the matching HLA type.

From the cysteine through the phenylalanine, the CDR3 covers 15 amino acids. Here the CDR3 DNA is all that survives: 45 bases in frame from base 1. For CDR1 and CDR2, the germline V gene (reference sequence) lists LNHNV and YYDKDF. The junction carries 6 bases between V and J, which are trimmed by 0 bases and 0 bases respectively. Summary of the overall study and its limitations: Carriers of CMV infection plus the relevant HLA type were discriminated by the cumulative frequency of public TCR beta family members in the study cohort and in an independent approximately 360-donor cohort. The ex vivo response was dominated by HLA-C-restricted CMV-specific TCR beta clonotypes, which also provided the single most frequent clonotype in two of eight donors.

The TCR sequence derives from a human donor in good health (CMV status not recorded). Some clones in this sample may be carry-over from other donors' samples. Specimen: CD8+ T cells from PBMCs. The rearrangement combines TRBV15 with TRBJ2-1; a confident D gene designation cannot be given. The encoded CDR3 is CATSREGSSYNEQFF. The sequenced DNA is TGTGCCACCAGCAGAGAGGGTAGCTCCTACAATGAGCAGTTCTTC. Where the CDR3 stops, the reference TRBV15 and TRBJ2-1 genes take over; the full variable domain is DAMVIQNPRYQVTQFGKPVTLSCSQTLNHNVMYWYQQKSSQAPKLLFHYYDKDFNNEADTPDNFQSRRPNTSFCFLDIRSPGLGDTAMYLCATSREGSSYNEQFFGPGTRLTVL.